A selection of T cell receptor beta chains follows, all from one sample in a study of blood T cell repertoires in COVID-19. The data were produced by immunoSEQ multiplex PCR, yet TCRdb's version contains in-frame clones alone and is incomplete. The sample has approximately 190,000 clones; roughly four fifths are singletons. The material sequenced was PBMCs or T cells enriched from blood (not recorded which). All receptors derive from a man between 40 and 49 years old who had recovered from COVID-19. CDR3s include the opening cysteine and the closing phenylalanine or tryptophan. The D gene is left open where the match is weak. Clone size appears in some rows only: once, few, many, or a class for an expanded clone.

CDR3 DNA: TGTGCCAGCAGCTTGGGGCAAACCCTTGGCTATGGCTACACCTTC
CDR3 protein: CASSLGQTLGYGYTF
V gene: TRBV7-9
clone size: once
D gene: -
J gene: TRBJ1-2

CDR3 DNA: TGTGCCAGCAGGGACAGACTAGCGGGGGGGGATGAGCAGTTCTTC
CDR3 protein: CASRDRLAGGDEQFF
V gene: TRBV2
clone size: -
D gene: TRBD2
J gene: TRBJ2-1

CDR3 DNA: TGTGCCTGGAGTTTAACCGGGACTAGCGGTTTCGAGCAGTTCTTC
CDR3 protein: CAWSLTGTSGFEQFF
V gene: TRBV30
clone size: -
D gene: TRBD2
J gene: TRBJ2-1

CDR3 DNA: TGCGCCAGCAGCTTGGTCCCAGACACTGAAGCTTTCTTT
CDR3 protein: CASSLVPDTEAFF
V gene: TRBV5-1
clone size: -
D gene: -
J gene: TRBJ1-1

CDR3 DNA: TGTGCCAGCTCACCAGCAGGGAATAGCAATCAGCCCCAGCATTTT
CDR3 protein: CASSPAGNSNQPQHF
V gene: TRBV18
clone size: -
D gene: -
J gene: TRBJ1-5

CDR3 DNA: TGTGCCAGCAGTTCTCAGACAGGGGGCTACAATAACTATGGCTACACCTTC
CDR3 protein: CASSSQTGGYNNYGYTF
V gene: TRBV28
clone size: few
D gene: TRBD1
J gene: TRBJ1-2

CDR3 DNA: TGTGCCAGTACCCGAGGGGGGGATAATTCACCCCTCCACTTT
CDR3 protein: CASTRGGDNSPLHF
V gene: TRBV19
clone size: -
D gene: -
J gene: TRBJ1-6

CDR3 DNA: TGTGCCAGCAGCCGCTACGCCGGGGATACGCAGTATTTT
CDR3 protein: CASSRYAGDTQYF
V gene: TRBV3-1/TRBV3-2
clone size: -
D gene: -
J gene: TRBJ2-3

CDR3 DNA: TGCGCCAGCAGCCGTAGCGAGAGGAACACCGGGGAGCTGTTTTTT
CDR3 protein: CASSRSERNTGELFF
V gene: TRBV5-1
clone size: few
D gene: -
J gene: TRBJ2-2

CDR3 DNA: TGTGCCAGCAGTTTAAGGGGCAGCGGGGGGTACGAGCAGTACTTC
CDR3 protein: CASSLRGSGGYEQYF
V gene: TRBV6-2/TRBV6-3
clone size: -
D gene: TRBD2
J gene: TRBJ2-7

CDR3 DNA: TGTGCCAGCAGCTGGGACAGTATAGTGAACACTGAAGCTTTCTTT
CDR3 protein: CASSWDSIVNTEAFF
V gene: TRBV5-6
clone size: few
D gene: TRBD1
J gene: TRBJ1-1

CDR3 DNA: TGTGCCAGCAGCCAAGGTAGACTAGCGGGGGTGAAGATGAACAATGAGCAGTTCTTC
CDR3 protein: CASSQGRLAGVKMNNEQFF
V gene: TRBV3-1/TRBV3-2
clone size: -
D gene: TRBD2
J gene: TRBJ2-1

CDR3 DNA: TGTGCCAGTAGTATAGGACGGTTAAGACAACGGATAGCCAAAAACATTCAGTACTTC
CDR3 protein: CASSIGRLRQRIAKNIQYF
V gene: TRBV19
clone size: -
D gene: -
J gene: TRBJ2-4

CDR3 DNA: TGTGCCAGCAAACCAGGGGGCGAGACCGGGGAGCTGTTTTTT
CDR3 protein: CASKPGGETGELFF
V gene: TRBV11-3
clone size: -
D gene: TRBD1
J gene: TRBJ2-2

CDR3 DNA: TGCGCCAGCAGCTTCCGGTCCCTCTACGAGACCCAGTACTTC
CDR3 protein: CASSFRSLYETQYF
V gene: TRBV5-1
clone size: -
D gene: -
J gene: TRBJ2-5